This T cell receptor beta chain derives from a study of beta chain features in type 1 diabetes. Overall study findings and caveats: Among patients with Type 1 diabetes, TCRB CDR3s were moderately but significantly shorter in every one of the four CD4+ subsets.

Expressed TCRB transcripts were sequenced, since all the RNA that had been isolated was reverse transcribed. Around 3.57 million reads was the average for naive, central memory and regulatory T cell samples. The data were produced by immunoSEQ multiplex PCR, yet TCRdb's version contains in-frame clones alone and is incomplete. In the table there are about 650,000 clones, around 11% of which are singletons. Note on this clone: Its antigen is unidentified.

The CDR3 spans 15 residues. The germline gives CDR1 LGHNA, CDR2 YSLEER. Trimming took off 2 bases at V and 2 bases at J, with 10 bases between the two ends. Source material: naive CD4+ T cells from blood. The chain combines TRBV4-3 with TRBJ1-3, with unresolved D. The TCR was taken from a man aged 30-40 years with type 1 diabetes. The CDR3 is CASSQSVEAGNTIYF. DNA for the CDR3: TGCGCCAGCAGCCAATCGGTGGAAGCTGGAAACACCATATATTTT.